The 8 T cell receptor beta chains below were found in one sample sequenced in a study of T cells in localized non-small cell lung cancer. TCRdb's table, derived via immunoSEQ multiplex PCR, lists solely in-frame clones and lacks some. The sample holds around 80,000 clones, over 70% seen once. Sequences were derived from PBMCs, sampled before any cancer treatment. All receptors come from a man aged 35-75 years with stage II squamous cell lung carcinoma.

This chain links TRBV15 with TRBJ1-4, with D unresolved. Trimming took off 2 bases at V and 1 base at J, with 8 bases between the two ends. This CDR3 region has 15 residues. Germline lookup yields CDR1 LNHNV and CDR2 YYDKDF (reference sequence). CDR3 in amino acids: CATSRTTLTNEKLFF. The CDR3 region has the DNA TGTGCCACCAGCAGAACGACATTAACTAATGAAAAACTGTTTTTT. The whole variable domain, filled in from reference TRBV15 and TRBJ1-4, reads DAMVIQNPRYQVTQFGKPVTLSCSQTLNHNVMYWYQQKSSQAPKLLFHYYDKDFNNEADTPDNFQSRRPNTSFCFLDIRSPGLGDTAMYLCATSRTTLTNEKLFFGSGTQLSVL.

This clone was picked up a small number of times. This sequence joins TRBV18 and TRBJ2-1, with 10 bases matching TRBD2. The CDR3 spans 18 residues. CDR1 and CDR2 (germline): KGHSH, LQKENI. J lost 8 bases, V lost 3 bases, and 16 bases had no gene match. CDR3 residues: CASSPPGTSVYAYDEQFF. For the CDR3, the DNA is TGTGCCAGCTCACCCCCCGGGACTAGCGTATATGCTTATGATGAGCAGTTCTTC.

J is TRBJ2-3 and V is TRBV29-1, with D unresolved. V gave up 2 bases and J gave up 4 bases, with 13 bases separating them. Looked up from germline, CDR1 is SQVTM and CDR2 is ANQGSEA. The CDR3 loop spans 14 amino acids. The CDR3 nucleotides read TGCAGCGTTGAATTGGCAGAAGGCCCAGATACGCAGTATTTT. This translates into CSVELAEGPDTQYF.

This chain links TRBV12-2 with TRBJ1-2. TRBV12-2 is given as a pseudogene. The CDR3 sequence is 18 residues long. This CDR3 reads CASRLAFGPHLQGYGYTF. CDR3 nucleotide sequence: TGTGCAAGTCGCTTAGCCTTCGGGCCCCATCTACAAGGCTATGGCTACACCTTC.

The J gene is TRBJ2-1, the V gene TRBV9; the match to TRBD2 covers 9 bases. V lost 3 bases to trimming and J lost 2 bases; unmatched junction nucleotides: 3. Germline CDR1 and CDR2: SGDLS and YYNGEE. CDR3 length: 15 residues. In DNA, the CDR3 is TGTGCCAGCAGCGCTAGCGGGGTTACCTACAATGAGCAGTTCTTC. Translated: CASSASGVTYNEQFF.

The rearrangement links TRBV30 to TRBJ2-7; 9 bases map to TRBD1. Trimming removed 4 bases from V and 5 bases from J; junction bases left unmatched: 18. The CDR3 runs to 17 residues. The germline gives CDR1 GTSNPN, CDR2 SVGIG (reference sequence). The CDR3, as DNA: TGTGCCTGGACCGCTCAAAACCTGGGACAGGGCCTCCACGAGCAGTACTTC. Residues: CAWTAQNLGQGLHEQYF.

The CDR3 DNA sequence: TGTGCCAGCAGTCCCCCGGACGGCCTGACCTCCTACGAGCAGTACTTC. As protein: CASSPPDGLTSYEQYF. The chain carries TRBV28 and TRBJ2-7; D gene uncertain. This CDR3 comprises 16 residues. Germline V gene lookup returns CDR1 MDHEN and CDR2 SYDVKM. Trimming stripped 5 bases from V and 0 bases from J, with 17 bases between.

The CDR3 DNA reads TGTGCCAGTAGGAACCGGGGGACGGGATACGAGCAGTACTTC. It is translated as CASRNRGTGYEQYF. This chain uses TRBV19 with TRBJ2-7; D may be TRBD2 (6 bases). Trimming pared 6 bases from V and 4 bases from J, leaving 16 bases between. This CDR3 is built from 14 residues. Germline loops: CDR1 LNHDA, CDR2 SQIVND (reference sequence).